The next 29 T cell receptor beta chains were all read from a single sample in a study of CD8+ T cells in alopecia areata (dated by TCRdb to 2016 to 2019). Receptor libraries were prepared by the immunoSEQ multiplex PCR assay. For TCR sequencing, RNA was extracted from every sample and reverse transcribed into cDNA to serve as template. As stored in TCRdb, this immuneACCESS dataset retains in-frame rearrangements with V and J assigned. A fraction of the clones does not appear; measured against another copy, unresolved V genes explain less than half of the discrepancy, and the remainder lacks a known reason. For this sample there are roughly 70,000 clones; roughly 28% appear just once. The ten largest clones take up 15% of the sample. In the paper's terms, the time point label means: roughly 27 days on oral tofacitinib. Read against the paper, the sample's treatment or condition label means: oral pan-JAK inhibitor, 5-10 mg twice daily.

Sequenced here: CD8+ T cells sorted from blood, sampled at week 4, from a patient treated with tofacitinib. These receptors all come from a human donor with alopecia areata.

The chain recombines TRBV29-1 with TRBJ2-7, with 9 bases that match TRBD1. Germline CDR1 is SQVTM and CDR2 is ANQGSEA. J lost 3 bases, V lost 6 bases, and 6 bases had no gene match. The CDR3 length is 13 residues. The CDR3 here is CSVRDRDYYEQYF. The CDR3 nucleotides are TGCAGCGTCCGGGACAGGGATTACTACGAGCAGTACTTC.

This clone was seen a handful of times. The likely explanation is a read error, given a far larger clone one base away. This same CDR3 is encoded by further DNA sequences in the sample. The chain has TRBV5-1 and TRBJ2-7; D not resolved. Trimming left V 3 bases short and J 3 bases short, with 7 bases between. This CDR3 has 12 amino acids. Germline CDR1 is SGHRS and CDR2 is YFSETQ. In nucleotides, the CDR3 is TGCGCCAGCAGCTCGAACTACTACGAGCAGTACTTC. Its translation: CASSSNYYEQYF.

The chain couples TRBV29-1 to TRBJ2-1; 8 bases align to TRBD2. Germline trimming cut 0 bases from V and 6 bases from J; bases unmatched to any gene: 19. The CDR3 is 19 amino acids. Per germline, CDR1 SQVTM and CDR2 ANQGSEA. The chain's CDR3 is CSVEEGERESHPPINEQFF. The CDR3 bases are TGCAGCGTTGAAGAGGGCGAGCGGGAGTCACATCCCCCCATCAATGAGCAGTTCTTC.

V gene TRBV7-9 combines with J gene TRBJ2-7; D is ambiguous. V was cut by 2 bases and J by 5 bases, with 13 bases left in between. The CDR3 totals 14 residues. Germline assignment: CDR1 SEHNR and CDR2 FQNEAQ (reference sequence). This CDR3 reads CASSLPGRPHEQYF. In DNA form, the CDR3 reads TGTGCCAGCAGCTTACCAGGACGTCCTCACGAGCAGTACTTC.

The chain recombines TRBV19 with TRBJ2-5; D remains unclear. Germline loops: CDR1 LNHDA, CDR2 SQIVND (reference sequence). V was clipped by 0 bases and J by 1 base, with 9 bases between them. The CDR3 extends over 15 amino acids. Written as DNA, the CDR3 is TGTGCCAGTAGTATAGATTTGCAACTCCAAGAGACCCAGTACTTC. It codes for CASSIDLQLQETQYF.

CDR3 bases: TGTGCCAGCAGAGGAGGTTGGGACGAGCAGTACTTC. Encoded protein: CASRGGWDEQYF. The V gene is TRBV2, the J gene TRBJ2-7, with D possibly matching TRBD2 (5 bases). Germline V gene sequence: CDR1 SNHLY, CDR2 FYNNEI. The CDR3 consists of 12 residues. The ends were cut back, 6 bases at V and 5 bases at J, with 11 bases in the middle.

The chain has TRBV7-8 and TRBJ2-1; no definite D call. V was shortened by 4 bases and J by 6 bases, with 10 bases between the two germline ends. Germline CDR1 SGHVS, CDR2 FQNEAQ. The CDR3 consists of 13 residues. This CDR3 is CASSSGIGNEQFF. CDR3 sequence (DNA): TGTGCCAGCAGCTCTGGGATCGGCAATGAGCAGTTCTTC.

This sequence joins TRBV9 and TRBJ2-7; D perhaps matches TRBD1 (5 bases). The V gene lost 5 bases and the J gene lost 2 bases, with 11 bases spanning the gap. CDR3 size: 13 residues. Germline loops: CDR1 SGDLS, CDR2 YYNGEE. The CDR3 sequence: CASSDRDAYEQYF. The DNA for the CDR3 is TGTGCCAGCAGTGACAGAGATGCCTACGAGCAGTACTTC.

This chain connects TRBV29-1 to TRBJ2-1; 7 nucleotides agree with TRBD2. Germline CDR1 reads SQVTM; CDR2 reads ANQGSEA. This CDR3 contains 13 residues. Trimming cost V 4 bases and J 0 bases; bases outside gene matches: 0. DNA of the CDR3: TGCAGCGTTGGGACTAGCTCCTACAATGAGCAGTTCTTC. It specifies CSVGTSSYNEQFF.

This rearrangement joins TRBV29-1 to TRBJ2-1; D unresolved. Trimming stripped 6 bases from V and 5 bases from J, with 8 bases between. Germline V lookup: CDR1 SQVTM, CDR2 ANQGSEA. The length of the CDR3 is 11 residues. The CDR3 is CSVDTHNEQFF. DNA for the CDR3: TGCAGCGTAGACACACACAATGAGCAGTTCTTC.

The J gene is TRBJ1-1, the V gene TRBV6-1; D not resolved. CDR1 and CDR2 from the germline V gene are MNHNS and SASEGT. The CDR3 contains 12 residues. Trimming took off 4 bases at V and 4 bases at J, with 7 bases between the two ends. The CDR3 reads CASSAIGTEAFF. CDR3 bases: TGTGCCAGCAGTGCGATCGGCACTGAAGCTTTCTTT.

This clone occurred a few times. The chain uses TRBV5-1 and TRBJ2-7; no firm D call. Trimming cost V 0 bases and J 6 bases, with 16 bases left between them. The germline CDR1 and CDR2 sequences are SGHRS and YFSETQ. The CDR3 loop spans 15 amino acids. Written as DNA, the CDR3 is TGCGCCAGCAGCTTGGCCAGTGGGAAATCGCTCGAGCAGTACTTC. Its translation: CASSLASGKSLEQYF.

The chain combines TRBV7-2 with TRBJ2-1; a weak D match, TRBD1 (5 bases). This CDR3 is built from 13 residues. The V gene lost 5 bases and the J gene lost 6 bases, with 11 bases spanning the gap. Germline loops: CDR1 SGHTA, CDR2 FQGNSA. The CDR3 spells CASSDRLPNEQFF. DNA of the CDR3: TGTGCCAGCAGCGACAGACTTCCCAATGAGCAGTTCTTC.

This sequence joins TRBV29-1 and TRBJ2-2; D possibly uses TRBD1 or TRBD2 (5 bases each). Germline assignment: CDR1 SQVTM and CDR2 ANQGSEA. This CDR3 spans 12 amino acids. V lost 6 bases to trimming and J lost 9 bases, with 14 bases between them. The CDR3 nucleotides read TGCAGCGTGGGGACCTCTTGGCGGGAGCTGTTTTTT. Translation gives CSVGTSWRELFF.

This clone was found a few times. This sequence joins TRBV7-2 and TRBJ1-5; no clear D gene. This CDR3 is built from 13 residues. Germline lookup yields CDR1 SGHTA and CDR2 FQGNSA. V lost 5 bases to trimming and J lost 0 bases, with 5 bases between them. The DNA for the CDR3 is TGTGCCAGCAGCCCCCATAGCAATCAGCCCCAGCATTTT. Translated, it gives CASSPHSNQPQHF.

The chain recombines TRBV7-9 with TRBJ1-2, with D unresolved. Germline-derived CDR1 and CDR2 are SEHNR and FQNEAQ (reference sequence). Trimming left V 2 bases short and J 3 bases short, with 7 bases between. The CDR3 extends over 13 amino acids. The CDR3 here is CASSLMADYGYTF. The CDR3 bases are TGTGCCAGCAGCTTAATGGCAGACTATGGCTACACCTTC.

This chain connects TRBV9 to TRBJ2-7; TRBD2 might be the D (6 bases). The CDR3 runs 15 residues. Trimming removed 2 bases at V and 0 bases at J, with 12 bases between. Germline assignment: CDR1 SGDLS and CDR2 YYNGEE. CDR3 sequence: CASSVDGSPSYEQYF. The CDR3 nucleotides read TGTGCCAGCAGCGTGGACGGGAGCCCCTCCTACGAGCAGTACTTC.

This rearrangement joins TRBV29-1 to TRBJ2-5, with 8 bases matching TRBD1. CDR3 length equals 13 residues. V trimming: 7 bases; J trimming: 5 bases; junction bases outside the gene matches: 9. The V gene's germline CDR1 is SQVTM and CDR2 ANQGSEA. In DNA form, the CDR3 reads TGCAGCGCCCGGACAGGGCTGGATGAGACCCAGTACTTC. Translation gives CSARTGLDETQYF.

This clone was seen a handful of times. The gene calls are TRBV29-1 and TRBJ2-7, with 7 positions matching TRBD2. The germline V gene has CDR1 SQVTM and CDR2 ANQGSEA. Losses at the gene ends were 6 bases for V and 4 bases for J; bases not matched to a gene: 9. The CDR3 is 13 amino acids. The CDR3 loop is CSVREGLQYEQYF. CDR3 DNA sequence: TGCAGCGTAAGGGAGGGTCTGCAGTACGAGCAGTACTTC.

This clone came up a few times. The rearrangement links TRBV7-9 to TRBJ2-1; no definite D call. The CDR3 is made up of 12 amino acids. With 8 bases removed from V and 7 bases from J, the gap between germline ends came to 12 bases. Germline lookup yields CDR1 SEHNR and CDR2 FQNEAQ (reference sequence). CDR3 bases: TGTGCCAGCCGTCTCTCCGGGAATGAGCAGTTCTTC. Translating gives CASRLSGNEQFF. The full variable domain, rest sourced from reference TRBV7-9 and TRBJ2-1, is DTGVSQNPRHKITKRGQNVTFRCDPISEHNRLYWYRQTLGQGPEFLTYFQNEAQLEKSRLLSDRFSAERPKGSFSTLEIQRTEQGDSAMYLCASRLSGNEQFFGPGTRLTVL.

Here the CDR3 DNA reads TGCAGCGCACTAGCGGGAAACGAGCAGTACTTC. As protein: CSALAGNEQYF. The V and J genes are TRBV29-1 and TRBJ2-7; 10 nucleotides agree with TRBD2. Looked up from germline, CDR1 is SQVTM and CDR2 is ANQGSEA. V lost 7 bases and J lost 5; bases outside the gene matches: 2. The CDR3 spans 11 residues.

The V call is TRBV29-1, the J call TRBJ1-2; no clear D. Germline CDR1 SQVTM, CDR2 ANQGSEA. The length of the CDR3 is 12 residues. V dropped 4 bases and J dropped 2 bases, with 8 bases sitting between them. The DNA for the CDR3 is TGCAGCGTTGTCAAGGAAAACTATGGCTACACCTTC. This encodes CSVVKENYGYTF.

The genes are TRBV6-1 and TRBJ2-3; possible D gene TRBD2, 6 bases. The germline V gene has CDR1 MNHNS and CDR2 SASEGT. Trimming stripped 3 bases from V and 2 bases from J, with 18 bases between. The CDR3 spans 17 residues. The CDR3 here is CASSESYRRGFTDTQYF. As DNA, the CDR3 is TGTGCCAGCAGTGAGTCGTATCGGCGGGGATTCACAGATACGCAGTATTTT.

J is TRBJ2-6 and V is TRBV9; D is unclear. CDR3 length: 14 residues. Trimming left V 4 bases short and J 2 bases short, with 7 bases between. Germline-derived CDR1 and CDR2 are SGDLS and YYNGEE. The CDR3: CASSRPPGANVLTF. The CDR3 nucleotides are TGTGCCAGCAGCCGCCCCCCTGGGGCCAACGTCCTGACTTTC.

CDR3 coding DNA: TGCGCCAGCAGCTTGTTGTCAGAAGAGACCCAGTACTTC. This gives the protein CASSLLSEETQYF. The V call is TRBV5-1, the J call TRBJ2-5; D uncertain. From germline, CDR1 is SGHRS and CDR2 YFSETQ. The CDR3 consists of 13 residues. Trimming removed 1 base at V and 3 bases at J, with 7 bases between. Full variable domain (remainder filled in from reference TRBV5-1 and TRBJ2-5): KAGVTQTPRYLIKTRGQQVTLSCSPISGHRSVSWYQQTPGQGLQFLFEYFSETQRNKGNFPGRFSGRQFSNSRSEMNVSTLELGDSALYLCASSLLSEETQYFGPGTRLLVL.

This clone was observed a handful of times. The chain couples TRBV30 to TRBJ1-1, with 7 bases matching TRBD1. V was clipped by 5 bases and J by 6 bases; unmatched bases: 6. This CDR3 has 12 amino acids. Germline CDR1 is GTSNPN and CDR2 is SVGIG (reference sequence). CDR3 loop: CAWGNRGPEAFF. CDR3 coding DNA: TGTGCCTGGGGAAACAGGGGACCTGAAGCTTTCTTT.

There are a few counts of this clone. The chain carries TRBV9 and TRBJ2-7; D is ambiguous. Germline CDR1 is SGDLS and CDR2 is YYNGEE. CDR3 length: 13 residues. V was shortened by 0 bases and J by 3 bases, with 7 bases between the two germline ends. The CDR3 region has the DNA TGTGCCAGCAGCGTAGGTTGGGGCTACGAGCAGTACTTC. Protein sequence: CASSVGWGYEQYF.

V and J are TRBV5-1 and TRBJ2-1; maybe TRBD1 (6 bases). CDR1 and CDR2 (germline): SGHRS, YFSETQ. V lost 5 bases and J lost 12, with 15 bases in between. CDR3 size: 12 residues. CDR3 sequence (DNA): TGCGCCAGCAGATCAGGGGCCTGGGGGCAGTTCTTC. This codes for CASRSGAWGQFF.

This clone was detected a few times. The J gene is TRBJ2-5, the V gene TRBV29-1, with 7 bases fitting TRBD2. The germline V gene has CDR1 SQVTM and CDR2 ANQGSEA. V lost 7 bases to trimming and J lost 2 bases; unmatched junction nucleotides: 13. CDR3 length: 15 residues. CDR3 sequence: CSASLRGDPQETQYF. CDR3 coding DNA: TGCAGCGCCTCACTCCGGGGGGACCCTCAAGAGACCCAGTACTTC.